A selection of T cell receptor beta chains follows, all from one sample in a study of CD8 T cells in Susac syndrome. MiXCR, applied by TCRdb to the immunoSEQ multiplex PCR reads, yields one record per CDR3 protein. The data contain tens of thousands of distinct CDR3 sequences, over 90% of them seen just once; the ten biggest clones take up about 0.3%. Sequencing was performed on CD4+ T cells from PBMCs. Source of these receptors: a human donor with Susac syndrome. Both conserved end residues are trimmed from each CDR3. The order of the fields is J gene, clone size, V gene, CDR3 protein. Only some rows state a clone size, as once, few, many or a class for expanded clones.

j_gene: TRBJ1-5; abundance: -; v_gene: TRBV20-1; CDR3aa: SARPLSSDQPQH
j_gene: TRBJ2-5; abundance: -; v_gene: TRBV28; CDR3aa: ATRLQETQY
j_gene: TRBJ2-7; abundance: -; v_gene: TRBV18; CDR3aa: ASSQSGTNSYEQY
j_gene: TRBJ1-6; abundance: -; v_gene: TRBV20-1; CDR3aa: SARDPGRSPLH
j_gene: TRBJ2-1; abundance: -; v_gene: TRBV3-1; CDR3aa: ASSREGRVEQF
j_gene: TRBJ2-3; abundance: -; v_gene: TRBV7-9; CDR3aa: ASSPRAPTTAHTQY
j_gene: TRBJ2-3; abundance: -; v_gene: TRBV20-1; CDR3aa: SAPGGTGDPDTQY
j_gene: TRBJ2-3; abundance: -; v_gene: TRBV20-1; CDR3aa: SGRDYITDTQY
j_gene: TRBJ2-4; abundance: -; v_gene: TRBV4-3; CDR3aa: ASSQAAGVNIQY
j_gene: TRBJ2-5; abundance: -; v_gene: TRBV12-3/TRBV12-4; CDR3aa: ASKRTETQY
j_gene: TRBJ2-3; abundance: -; v_gene: TRBV5-6; CDR3aa: ASSGLVLTDTQY
j_gene: TRBJ1-5; abundance: -; v_gene: TRBV30; CDR3aa: AWSGALSGEPQH
j_gene: TRBJ2-7; abundance: -; v_gene: TRBV9; CDR3aa: ASSVAGGTPD
j_gene: TRBJ2-1; abundance: few; v_gene: TRBV9; CDR3aa: ASSLTNEQF
j_gene: TRBJ2-2; abundance: -; v_gene: TRBV30; CDR3aa: AWLPGGVYGELF
j_gene: TRBJ2-5; abundance: -; v_gene: TRBV27; CDR3aa: ASSPRGETQY
j_gene: TRBJ1-2; abundance: -; v_gene: TRBV20-1; CDR3aa: SASPNHYGYT